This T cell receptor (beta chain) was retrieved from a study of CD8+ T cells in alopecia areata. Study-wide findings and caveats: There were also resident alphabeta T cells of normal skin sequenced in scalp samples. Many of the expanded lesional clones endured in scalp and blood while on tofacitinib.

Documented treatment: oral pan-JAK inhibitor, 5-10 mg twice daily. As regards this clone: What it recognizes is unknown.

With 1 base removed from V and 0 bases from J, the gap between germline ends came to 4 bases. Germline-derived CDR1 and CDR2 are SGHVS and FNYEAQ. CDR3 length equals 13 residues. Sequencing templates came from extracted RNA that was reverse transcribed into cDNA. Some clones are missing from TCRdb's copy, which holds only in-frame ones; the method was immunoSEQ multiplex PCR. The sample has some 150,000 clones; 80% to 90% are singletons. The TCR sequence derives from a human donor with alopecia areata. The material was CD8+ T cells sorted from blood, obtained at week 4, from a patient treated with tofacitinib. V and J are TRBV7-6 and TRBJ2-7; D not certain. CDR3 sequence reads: CASSLESSYEQYF. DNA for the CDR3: TGTGCCAGCAGCTTAGAGTCCTCCTACGAGCAGTACTTC.